These 20 T cell receptor beta chains were sequenced from one sample in a study of cytomegalovirus exposure and HLA in healthy donors. Both 60 Vbeta primers and 13 Jbeta primers went into the PCR. Assay: immunoSEQ multiplex PCR; the TCRdb copy retains only in-frame clones and omits some. The sample includes 270,000 or so clones, over 90% seen only once; the top ten take 1.7%. The material sequenced was PBMCs. The receptors shown here come from a girl aged 2 to 9 in good health and CMV-seronegative.

The V and J genes are TRBV4-1 and TRBJ1-1; 8 positions agree with TRBD1. The germline gives CDR1 MGHRA, CDR2 YSYEKL. The CDR3 loop spans 14 amino acids. Losses at the gene ends were 3 bases for V and 4 bases for J; bases not matched to a gene: 4. Here the CDR3 DNA reads TGCGCCAGCAGCCAGGCAGGGGGCGGCACTGAAGCTTTCTTT. It translates to CASSQAGGGTEAFF.

The chain uses TRBV9 and TRBJ2-3; 8 positions match TRBD2. CDR1 SGDLS and CDR2 YYNGEE come from the germline V gene. The ends lost 0 bases at V and 9 bases at J; junction bases unmatched: 9. The length of the CDR3 is 15 residues. The CDR3 coding sequence is TGTGCCAGCAGCGTAGCGGGACTAGAAGCGGGCACGCAGTATTTT. Translated: CASSVAGLEAGTQYF.

The chain joins TRBV4-2 to TRBJ1-2, with D possibly TRBD1 on 5 matching bases. V was cut by 1 base and J by 2 bases, with 11 bases left in between. This CDR3 is built from 15 residues. Germline assignment: CDR1 LGHNA and CDR2 YNFKEQ. As DNA, the CDR3 is TGTGCCAGCAGCCAAGGGGGGGTTCGGAACTATGGCTACACCTTC. Translating it yields CASSQGGVRNYGYTF.

J is TRBJ1-1 and V is TRBV5-5; 10 bases align to TRBD1. There are 19 residues in the CDR3. The ends lost 4 bases at V and 0 bases at J; junction bases unmatched: 15. CDR1 SGHKS and CDR2 YYEKEE come from the germline V gene (reference sequence). The CDR3 DNA sequence: TGTGCCAGCAGCAGTCCCCGGACAGGGGGAAGGGGGATGAACACTGAAGCTTTCTTT. Protein product: CASSSPRTGGRGMNTEAFF.

This clone was counted a single time. The chain links TRBV10-1 to TRBJ2-2; 7 bases agree with TRBD2. Germline V lookup: CDR1 WNHNN, CDR2 SYGVQD (reference sequence). With V trimmed by 6 bases and J by 1 base, 2 bases remained unmatched. The CDR3 has 14 residues. CDR3 sequence (DNA): TGCGCCAGCAGGAGCGGGATGAACACCGGGGAGCTGTTTTTT. This sequence encodes CASRSGMNTGELFF.

V gene TRBV5-8 combines with J gene TRBJ2-1; the D is unclear. CDR3 length: 15 residues. Germline values: CDR1 SGHTS, CDR2 YDEGEE. V gave up 4 bases and J gave up 0 bases, with 11 bases separating them. CDR3 residues: CASSLVLSSYNEQFF. CDR3 DNA sequence: TGTGCCAGCAGCCTAGTCCTTAGCTCCTACAATGAGCAGTTCTTC.

This rearrangement joins TRBV6-5 to TRBJ2-7, with 7 bases fitting TRBD1. V shed 7 bases, J shed 4 bases, and the junction held 13 bases outside the gene matches. The CDR3 sequence is 15 residues long. Germline V gene sequence: CDR1 MNHEY, CDR2 SVGAGI. CDR3: CASNSGQDHLYEQYF. The CDR3 DNA reads as TGTGCCAGCAACTCAGGACAGGACCATCTTTACGAGCAGTACTTC.

This clone was recorded only once. The chain combines TRBV19 with TRBJ2-3, with D possibly TRBD2 on 6 matching bases. The V end lost 3 bases, the J end lost 2 bases, and 9 bases lay between the germline ends. The CDR3 consists of 14 residues. Germline V CDR1 and CDR2: LNHDA, SQIVND (reference sequence). The CDR3 spells CASSIGTHTDTQYF. The CDR3, as DNA: TGTGCCAGTAGTATCGGGACTCACACAGATACGCAGTATTTT.

This clone was counted once. The chain recombines TRBV19 with TRBJ2-3; 14 bases map to TRBD2. This CDR3 spans 18 amino acids. V was pared by 6 bases and J by 4 bases, with 12 bases of the junction left unmatched. Germline lookup yields CDR1 LNHDA and CDR2 SQIVND (reference sequence). In nucleotides, the CDR3 is TGTGCCAGTAGCAATCGACTAGCGGGAGGGTCAGGGGCAGATACGCAGTATTTT. It yields the protein CASSNRLAGGSGADTQYF.

A single count supports this clone. The V and J genes are TRBV7-6 and TRBJ2-1, with TRBD2 matching 8 bases. CDR3 length: 16 residues. Germline values: CDR1 SGHVS, CDR2 FNYEAQ. With 4 bases clipped from V and 8 bases from J, the junction kept 13 bases outside the gene matches. The CDR3 coding sequence is TGTGCCAGCAGCTCGAAGGTAGCGGGACCTTGGGATGAGCAGTTCTTC. It specifies CASSSKVAGPWDEQFF.

This chain connects TRBV10-3 to TRBJ2-7, with a possible D match to TRBD1 (5 bases). V dropped 3 bases and J dropped 3 bases, with 15 bases sitting between them. Germline V gives CDR1 ENHRY, CDR2 SYGVKD. The CDR3 is made up of 15 amino acids. The CDR3, as DNA: TGTGCCATCAGTGACCGGCGGACACAAGGCTACGAGCAGTACTTC. Translating it yields CAISDRRTQGYEQYF.

The V gene is TRBV7-8, the J gene TRBJ1-5; D is perhaps TRBD1 (5 bases). The germline V and J ends were trimmed by 6 bases and 1 base, with 16 bases remaining between them. Looked up from germline, CDR1 is SGHVS and CDR2 is FQNEAQ. This CDR3 is 16 amino acids long. The CDR3 loop is CASSFSGRGSNQPQHF. CDR3 bases: TGTGCCAGCAGTTTTAGCGGGAGGGGAAGCAATCAGCCCCAGCATTTT.

J is TRBJ1-2 and V is TRBV6-1; 7 positions agree with TRBD1. The CDR3 is 14 residues long. Looked up from germline, CDR1 is MNHNS and CDR2 is SASEGT. Trimming removed 6 bases from V and 4 bases from J; junction bases left unmatched: 8. CDR3 in amino acids: CASRDQTGSYGYTF. As DNA, the CDR3 is TGTGCCAGCAGGGATCAGACAGGGAGCTATGGCTACACCTTC.

The gene calls are TRBV4-1 and TRBJ2-7; 8 nucleotides line up with TRBD1. This CDR3 has 14 amino acids. Germline V CDR1 and CDR2: MGHRA, YSYEKL. V gave up 5 bases and J gave up 2 bases; unmatched junction bases: 5. The DNA of the CDR3 is TGCGCCAGCAGCTACGGGACAGGCACCTACGAGCAGTACTTC. This sequence encodes CASSYGTGTYEQYF.

The rearrangement joins TRBV6-5 to TRBJ1-4, with 8 bases identical to TRBD1. Germline lookup yields CDR1 MNHEY and CDR2 SVGAGI. V gave up 5 bases and J gave up 8 bases; unmatched junction bases: 10. The CDR3 length is 15 residues. CDR3 sequence reads: CASSQSGTGGEKLFF. The CDR3 DNA reads as TGTGCCAGCAGTCAATCCGGGACAGGCGGAGAAAAACTGTTTTTT.

V usage is TRBV7-2 and J usage is TRBJ2-7; D call uncertain. V was trimmed by 1 base and J by 6 bases, leaving 7 bases between them. This CDR3 comprises 12 residues. Germline assignment: CDR1 SGHTA and CDR2 FQGNSA. CDR3 residues: CASSLDHGEQYF. CDR3 nucleotide sequence: TGTGCCAGCAGCTTAGATCACGGCGAGCAGTACTTC.

The chain has TRBV6-6 and TRBJ1-3; TRBD1 matches 9 bases. Unmatched junction bases numbered 11, after V lost 8 bases and J lost 3 bases. The CDR3 is 16 residues long. CDR1 and CDR2 from the germline V gene are MNHNY and SVGAGI (reference sequence). The CDR3 spells CASRDRAPLGGNTIYF. CDR3 in DNA: TGTGCCAGCCGGGACAGGGCCCCTCTCGGTGGAAACACCATATATTTT.

This clone appeared a single time. This chain uses TRBV9 with TRBJ2-2; the D is unclear. V was clipped by 0 bases and J by 1 base, with 10 bases between them. The CDR3 extends over 16 amino acids. In germline, CDR1 is SGDLS, CDR2 YYNGEE. CDR3 amino acids: CASSVASTLNTGELFF. Written as DNA, the CDR3 is TGTGCCAGCAGCGTAGCCAGTACCTTGAACACCGGGGAGCTGTTTTTT.

This clone was counted once. The J gene is TRBJ2-7, the V gene TRBV2; 8 nucleotides line up with TRBD2. The CDR3 is made up of 13 amino acids. Trimming cost V 3 bases and J 4 bases; bases outside gene matches: 2. Germline assignment: CDR1 SNHLY and CDR2 FYNNEI. In DNA form, the CDR3 reads TGTGCCAGCAGTGAGGGACTAGGTTACGAGCAGTACTTC. Its protein is CASSEGLGYEQYF.

The V and J genes are TRBV27 and TRBJ2-7; D may be TRBD2 (6 bases). This CDR3 is built from 20 residues. Trimming left V 5 bases short and J 0 bases short, with 29 bases between. Germline lookup yields CDR1 MNHEY and CDR2 SMNVEV (reference sequence). As DNA, the CDR3 is TGTGCCAGCAGTCCTCAGGAGCGGGTTCTCGTCCCTGCCTTCTCCTACGAGCAGTACTTC. It translates to CASSPQERVLVPAFSYEQYF.